The following is a TCR beta chain sequence with its context. The antigen it recognizes is unknown. At one of its ends the junction is not consistent with the germline gene, which may arise from a read error. The data were taken from a study of Graves' ophthalmopathy and Graves' hyperthyroidism (dated by TCRdb to the late 2010s). Context from the whole study: Peripheral blood was collected at initial diagnosis, before any treatment. After sampling, hyperthyroidism patients received methimazole starting at 30 mg daily, and ophthalmopathy patients received high-dose intravenous methylprednisolone. The approximately 90 discovery patients were divided at random into training and test sets in a 7:3 ratio. In more than five hyperthyroidism patients, the T-cell repertoires found in thyroid tissue were compared with those found in blood. The study used TCR beta repertoire signatures to distinguish Graves' ophthalmopathy from Graves' hyperthyroidism and to predict progression to ophthalmopathy. In total, 135 blood samples were TCR-sequenced: fewer than 50 ophthalmopathy, some 75 hyperthyroidism and about 17 hyperthyroidism-to-ophthalmopathy patients. For independent validation, a separate cohort was made up of fewer than 20 hyperthyroidism patients plus 17 patients who later progressed from hyperthyroidism to ophthalmopathy. To explore V-J signatures that distinguish ophthalmopathy from hyperthyroidism, a discovery set of more than 90 patients was enrolled, made up of approximately 45 with ophthalmopathy and under 65 with stable hyperthyroidism.

TCR beta CDR3 regions were amplified from RNA transcripts for repertoire sequencing. The first round was an RT-PCR using HTBI primers with the Qiagen OneStep RT-PCR kit, and this first round was followed by a second-round multiplex PCR, then size selection and purification. Sequencing of the libraries was carried out on an Illumina HiSeq2000 in paired-end mode with 100 bp reads. Under the source paper's analysis protocol: SOAPnuke was used to process the reads, removing any read that contained adapters or uncalled bases, had a mean Phred below 15, or lacked an exact match to the constant primer or identifier. High-quality paired reads were merged with COPE v1.2.5. Each unique nucleotide sequence was treated as a clonotype, and MiTCR v1.1 was used to align the clonotypes to the IMGT TRB V, D and J references. Analysis was restricted to V-J combinations with a frequency above 0.0001, which covered roughly 99% of repertoires. For each V-J combination, a TCR clonal expansion and chaos score was defined as F50 clonal expansion divided by the chaos observed in the TCRdist matrix. Welch's t-statistics and random forest were used to reduce the features to approximately 13 V-J combinations, which were then used as input to a naive Bayes classifier. The similarity between thyroid and blood repertoires was quantified using the Morisita-Horn index. The public reads were run again by TCRdb, first through fastp at Q25 and then through MiXCR, and only productive beta chains were kept. Entries that share a CDR3 protein sequence are merged under the most common genes and DNA. The V and J calls, along with clone size, are taken from TCRdb and not from the paper's own processing. The sample table shows about 400,000 distinct CDR3 sequences, and under 25% are seen once. Of the sample, 2.5% to 3.5% falls within the top ten clones.

Points the paper makes about the study in general: In cross-validation, the 13-signature model distinguished ophthalmopathy from stable hyperthyroidism with 85% to 90% sensitivity and nearly 82% specificity, and in the test set the corresponding values were 80% and 75%. In validation, the model predicted ophthalmopathy progression with less than 71% sensitivity and less than 80% specificity; roughly 11 predicted patients were CT-confirmed with GO in a median of 6.5 months. Sample size was not predetermined statistically, and investigators were not blinded to group allocation. Most expanded thyroid clonotypes with frequency above 0.001 were also detected in blood, suggesting blood repertoires may reflect the thyroid immune response.

CDR1 MNHEY and CDR2 SVGEGT are derived from the germline V gene. Counted from cysteine to phenylalanine, this CDR3 has 18 amino acids. Only the CDR3 part of the read is kept: 54 bases, read in frame from the first base. Hyperthyroidism was considered stable if no progression to ophthalmopathy occurred within 18 months of follow-up. Patients with hyperthyroidism were aged 18 to 65 years, had been newly diagnosed, and had a disease duration of less than 2 months. Patients with other autoimmune diseases, uncontrolled infections, pregnancy or lactation were excluded from the study. Clinical symptoms, serum thyroxine, TRAb, thyroid ultrasound and orbital computed tomography were used for diagnosis. PBMCs were isolated from about 9.1 ml of fresh peripheral blood by Ficoll-Paque density gradient centrifugation. Total RNA was extracted with Trizol reagent and quality-checked on an Agilent 2100 Bioanalyzer.

The clonotype comes from a young woman with stable Graves' hyperthyroidism. Donor details come from another sample of the same person, matched by shared clones. Material: peripheral blood. The sequence is built from TRBV6-2 or TRBV6-3 and TRBJ2-4, and TRBD2 may be the D gene, going by 6 matching bases. This receptor carries the CDR3 CASSYSRRGPLAKNIKYF. In nucleotides, the sequence is TGTGCCAGCAGTTACTCGAGGAGGGGCCCACTAGCCAAAAACATTAAGTACTTC.